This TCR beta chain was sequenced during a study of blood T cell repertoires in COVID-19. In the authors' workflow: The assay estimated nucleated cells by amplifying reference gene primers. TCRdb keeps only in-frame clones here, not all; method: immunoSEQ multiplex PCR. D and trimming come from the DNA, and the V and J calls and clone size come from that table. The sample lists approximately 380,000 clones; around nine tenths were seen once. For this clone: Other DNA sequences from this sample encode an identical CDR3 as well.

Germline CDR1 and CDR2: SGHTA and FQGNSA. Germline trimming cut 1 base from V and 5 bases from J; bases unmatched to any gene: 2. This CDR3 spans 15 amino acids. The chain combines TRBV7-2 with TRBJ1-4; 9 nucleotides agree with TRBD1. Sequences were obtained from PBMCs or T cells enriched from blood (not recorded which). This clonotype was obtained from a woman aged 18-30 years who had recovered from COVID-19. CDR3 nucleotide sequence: TGTGCCAGCAGCTTAGGGGGACAGGGCAATGAAAAACTGTTTTTT. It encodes CASSLGGQGNEKLFF.